Shown below are 10 T cell receptor beta chains from a single sample sequenced in a study of OX40 agonist ivuxolimab in advanced cancers. Sequenced by immunoSEQ multiplex PCR; TCRdb stores in-frame clones only, minus some. The sample records 65,000 to 90,000 clones, 75% to 95% being singletons. The material was CD4+ or CD8+ T cells sorted from blood, obtained in a trial of the OX40 agonist ivuxolimab. Every receptor here comes from an adult with an advanced solid tumor such as melanoma, head and neck, liver or kidney cancer.

This clone was picked up one time. The chain is built from TRBV9 and TRBJ2-1; 13 positions match TRBD2. The ends lost 5 bases at V and 2 bases at J; junction bases unmatched: 4. The CDR3 spans 16 residues. Germline V gene lookup returns CDR1 SGDLS and CDR2 YYNGEE. The CDR3 sequence is CASSLTSGRAYNEQFF. In nucleotides, the CDR3 is TGTGCCAGCAGTCTTACTAGCGGGAGGGCCTACAATGAGCAGTTCTTC. Combining the CDR3 with reference TRBV9 and TRBJ2-1 gives the whole variable domain DSGVTQTPKHLITATGQRVTLRCSPRSGDLSVYWYQQSLDQGLQFLIQYYNGEERAKGNILERFSAQQFPDLHSELNLSSLELGDSALYFCASSLTSGRAYNEQFFGPGTRLTVL.

The chain uses TRBV28 and TRBJ1-1; D unresolved. The CDR3 is made up of 17 amino acids. Germline values: CDR1 MDHEN, CDR2 SYDVKM. Trimming cost V 2 bases and J 0 bases, with 16 bases left between them. CDR3 protein: CASSLPPVGLVNTEAFF. The CDR3 bases are TGTGCCAGCAGTTTACCTCCTGTTGGGTTAGTGAACACTGAAGCTTTCTTT. The full variable domain, completed using reference TRBV28 and TRBJ1-1, is DVKVTQSSRYLVKRTGEKVFLECVQDMDHENMFWYRQDPGLGLRLIYFSYDVKMKEKGDIPEGYSVSREKKERFSLILESASTNQTSMYLCASSLPPVGLVNTEAFFGQGTRLTVV.

The chain recombines TRBV6-1 with TRBJ1-5; D ambiguous. Trimming pared 3 bases from V and 9 bases from J, leaving 12 bases between. The CDR3 has 13 amino acids. The germline gives CDR1 MNHNS, CDR2 SASEGT. The chain's CDR3 is CASSDPSSWPQHF. The CDR3 DNA reads TGTGCCAGCAGTGACCCCTCCTCTTGGCCCCAGCATTTT.

This chain connects TRBV2 to TRBJ1-2; possible D gene TRBD1, 6 bases. The CDR3 has 16 amino acids. Trimming cost V 5 bases and J 4 bases, with 20 bases left between them. From germline, CDR1 is SNHLY and CDR2 FYNNEI. The CDR3 here is CASSSGLRDISYGYTF. The CDR3 DNA reads as TGTGCCAGCAGTTCAGGACTCCGGGACATTTCCTATGGCTACACCTTC. Full variable domain (outside the CDR3, taken from reference TRBV2 and TRBJ1-2): EPEVTQTPSHQVTQMGQEVILRCVPISNHLYFYWYRQILGQKVEFLVSFYNNEISEKSEIFDDQFSVERPDGSNFTLKIRSTKLEDSAMYFCASSSGLRDISYGYTFGSGTRLTVV.

The chain combines TRBV28 with TRBJ2-3; D is tentatively TRBD1 or TRBD2 (5 bases each). V was shortened by 3 bases and J by 2 bases, with 9 bases between the two germline ends. CDR1 is MDHEN, CDR2 SYDVKM, per germline. CDR3 length: 14 residues. DNA for the CDR3: TGTGCCAGCAGTTTTGAGGGGACCACAGATACGCAGTATTTT. The encoded protein is CASSFEGTTDTQYF.

V is TRBV14 and J is TRBJ1-4; D gene uncertain. This CDR3 contains 15 residues. Germline loops: CDR1 SGHDN, CDR2 FVKESK. V dropped 0 bases and J dropped 7 bases, with 12 bases sitting between them. CDR3 nucleotide sequence: TGTGCCAGCAGCCAAGAGTCCCGGTGGGGTGAAAAACTGTTTTTT. It yields the protein CASSQESRWGEKLFF.

The chain couples TRBV27 to TRBJ2-4, with 14 bases matching TRBD2. With V trimmed by 6 bases and J by 13 bases, 11 bases remained unmatched. The V gene's germline CDR1 is MNHEY and CDR2 SMNVEV (reference sequence). CDR3 length equals 15 residues. CDR3 DNA sequence: TGTGCCAGCAGCCTAGCCCCCGGACTAGCGGGAGGACAGTACTTC. Translation: CASSLAPGLAGGQYF.

In DNA, the CDR3 is TGTGCCAGCAGTTACACCGGGACAGGGGGTTGGGGCTACACCTTC. It specifies CASSYTGTGGWGYTF. The rearrangement links TRBV6-5 to TRBJ1-2; 11 bases map to TRBD1. V shed 2 bases, J shed 8 bases, and the junction held 7 bases outside the gene matches. Germline CDR1 reads MNHEY; CDR2 reads SVGAGI. The CDR3 has 15 amino acids.

This chain links TRBV30 with TRBJ1-2; 9 positions match TRBD1. Losses at the gene ends were 4 bases for V and 2 bases for J; bases not matched to a gene: 8. The length of the CDR3 is 15 residues. Germline V lookup: CDR1 GTSNPN, CDR2 SVGIG (reference sequence). The CDR3: CAWTSTGGANYGYTF. In nucleotides, the CDR3 is TGTGCCTGGACCTCCACAGGGGGCGCCAACTATGGCTACACCTTC.

V usage is TRBV30 and J usage is TRBJ1-6, with no clear D. The germline V gene has CDR1 GTSNPN and CDR2 SVGIG (reference sequence). The CDR3 sequence is 15 residues long. With 3 bases removed from V and 7 bases from J, the gap between germline ends came to 16 bases. CDR3 sequence: CAWRDPSWANSPLHF. DNA for the CDR3: TGTGCCTGGAGGGACCCCTCCTGGGCGAATTCACCCCTCCACTTT.